This T cell receptor beta chain was obtained from a study of glioma-infiltrating T cells. General observations from the study: Non-neoplastic patients had below-expected tissue-blood divergence, while all gliomas exceeded expectation.

This clonotype was recorded many times. Its antigen is not identified. Amplification of TCR alpha and beta CDR3 regions from RNA used iRepertoire nested multiplex PCR. In TCRdb, the multiplex PCR reads were re-called with MiXCR into one record per CDR3 protein. This repertoire shows 100,000 to 150,000 distinct CDR3 sequences, 20% to 25% found once; its top ten account for roughly 15%. V was cut by 0 bases and J by 1 base, with 7 bases left in between. Germline-derived CDR1 and CDR2 are LGHNA and YSLEER. The CDR3 runs to 15 residues. Input material: glioma tissue, nonneoplastic brain tissue, or PBMCs (not recorded which). The sequence derives from a human donor with low-grade glioma or glioblastoma, undergoing nonglioma brain surgery, or in good health (not recorded which). The V call is TRBV4-3, the J call TRBJ2-1, with D perhaps matching TRBD2 (5 bases). DNA for the CDR3: TGCGCCAGCAGCCAAGAAACTAGTTCCTACAATGAGCAGTTCTTC. Protein product: CASSQETSSYNEQFF.